The rows below give T cell receptor beta chains drawn from one sample of a study of blood T cells in healthy people across ages. TCRdb processed the 5' RACE reads anew with MiXCR; each CDR3 protein has one entry. Among around 1,800,000 distinct CDR3 sequences listed, roughly two fifths were seen once. Sequencing used blood. These receptors were obtained from a human donor in good health. Both conserved end residues are part of each CDR3. D genes are given only for firm matches. The listing skips clone size in some rows; elsewhere it reads once, few, many or a size class.

clone_size d_call j_call v_call cdr3_aa cdr3_nt
. TRBD1 TRBJ1-2 TRBV20-1 CSAIPGGWGYTF TGCAGTGCTATCCCAGGGGGCTGGGGCTACACCTTC
. . TRBJ1-4 TRBV4-1 CASSQDLRRGNEKLFF TGCGCCAGCAGCCAAGATCTGAGACGGGGGAATGAAAAACTGTTTTTT
few . TRBJ2-2 TRBV14 CASSHSKGLFAGELFF TGTGCCAGCAGCCATTCGAAGGGTTTGTTCGCCGGGGAGCTGTTTTTT
. . TRBJ2-1 TRBV27 CASSHLTDHEQFF TGTGCCAGCAGTCACTTGACAGACCACGAGCAGTTCTTC
once . TRBJ2-7 TRBV7-9 CASSLVGGVQDEQYF TGTGCCAGCAGCTTAGTCGGGGGAGTCCAGGACGAGCAGTACTTC
few TRBD1 TRBJ1-2 TRBV11-2 CASSSPLTGYYGYTF TGTGCCAGCAGCTCCCCCCTGACAGGGTACTATGGCTACACCTTC
few . TRBJ2-7 TRBV29-1 CSVGGVTTYEQYF TGCAGCGTAGGAGGGGTAACTACCTACGAGCAGTACTTC
. . TRBJ2-7 TRBV4-3 CASSQDARVSEQYF TGCGCCAGCAGCCAAGATGCCAGGGTCAGCGAGCAGTACTTC
few . TRBJ2-1 TRBV20-1 CSARGRRSHNEQFF TGCAGTGCTAGAGGCAGGCGGTCCCACAATGAGCAGTTCTTC
. . TRBJ1-1 TRBV7-3 CTSSLGKNTEAFF TGTACCAGCAGCTTAGGAAAGAACACTGAAGCTTTCTTT
. TRBD2 TRBJ2-7 TRBV7-2 CASSYAGGDEQYF TGTGCCAGCAGCTATGCGGGAGGGGACGAGCAGTACTTC
many . TRBJ2-7 TRBV4-2 CASSQEAGTNFYYEQYF TGTGCCAGCAGCCAAGAGGCGGGCACGAACTTTTATTACGAGCAGTACTTC
. TRBD1 TRBJ2-1 TRBV24-1 CATSDAGTEDNEQFF TGTGCCACCAGTGATGCCGGGACAGAGGACAATGAGCAGTTCTTC
. TRBD2 TRBJ2-3 TRBV19 CASSIASGTSWGLDTQYF TGTGCCAGTAGTATAGCGTCCGGGACTAGCTGGGGCCTTGATACGCAGTATTTT
. . TRBJ1-2 TRBV29-1 CSVEGNNYGYTF TGCAGCGTTGAGGGGAATAACTATGGCTACACCTTC
few . TRBJ1-2 TRBV7-6 CASSLSSSRGYGYTF TGTGCCAGCAGCTTATCATCATCGAGGGGCTATGGCTACACCTTC
. . TRBJ1-2 TRBV24-1 CATTNDPVIDGYTF TGTGCCACCACCAACGATCCAGTGATTGATGGCTACACCTTC
. . TRBJ2-5 TRBV7-9 CASSLSPGQASEQYF TGTGCCAGCAGCTTATCCCCGGGGCAGGCGAGTGAGCAGTACTTC
. TRBD1 TRBJ1-4 TRBV10-3 CAISRQGPATNEKLFF TGTGCCATCAGCCGACAGGGGCCCGCAACTAATGAAAAACTGTTTTTT
few TRBD2 TRBJ2-5 TRBV11-2 CASSLGSSGEETQYF TGTGCCAGCAGCTTAGGCTCTAGCGGGGAAGAGACCCAGTACTTC
few . TRBJ1-5 TRBV12-3/TRBV12-4 CASSLGWGTRIQPQHF TGTGCCAGCAGTTTAGGTTGGGGGACGAGGATCCAGCCCCAGCATTTT
few TRBD2 TRBJ2-7 TRBV27 CTSSPTRGAISYEQYF TGTACCAGCAGCCCAACGCGGGGGGCAATCTCCTACGAGCAGTACTTC
. . TRBJ1-2 TRBV12-3/TRBV12-4 CASSQRSDGYTF TGTGCCAGCAGCCAAAGAAGCGATGGCTACACCTTC
. . TRBJ2-7 TRBV4-3 CASSQDRSPQNEQYF TGCGCCAGCAGCCAAGATAGGTCTCCCCAGAACGAGCAGTACTTC
. . TRBJ2-6 TRBV2 CASGETERTNVLTF TGTGCCAGCGGTGAGACAGAAAGAACCAACGTCCTGACTTTC
once . TRBJ1-2 TRBV28 CASSFQTGGPYYGYTF TGTGCCAGCAGTTTCCAGACAGGTGGACCGTACTATGGCTACACCTTC
. . TRBJ2-3 TRBV7-9 CASSFGSGSGDTQYF TGTGCCAGCAGCTTCGGATCAGGTTCAGGGGATACGCAGTATTTT
few . TRBJ2-5 TRBV7-9 CASSFYRDTRGQETQYF TGTGCCAGCAGCTTCTATCGGGACACCCGGGGGCAAGAGACCCAGTACTTC
few . TRBJ2-1 TRBV3-1 CASSQDTIVMPSYNEQFF TGTGCCAGCAGCCAAGATACGATAGTGATGCCTTCCTACAATGAGCAGTTCTTC
. . TRBJ2-5 TRBV5-1 CASSLLQRTETQYF TGCGCCAGCAGCCTACTACAGCGGACGGAGACCCAGTACTTC
. TRBD1 TRBJ2-7 TRBV28 CASSITPTGAYEQYF TGTGCCAGCAGTATAACTCCGACAGGGGCCTACGAGCAGTACTTC
. TRBD1 TRBJ1-2 TRBV2 CASSETRTGVGYTF TGTGCCAGCAGTGAAACCCGGACAGGGGTCGGCTACACCTTC
. . TRBJ1-2 TRBV7-9 CASSSLEVDGYTF TGTGCCAGCAGCTCCTTAGAGGTGGATGGCTACACCTTC
. . TRBJ1-2 TRBV16 CASSPPAGATRYGYTF TGTGCCAGCAGCCCCCCGGCAGGGGCAACTAGATATGGCTACACCTTC
. . TRBJ2-4 TRBV2 CASSAGINIQYF TGTGCCAGCAGTGCGGGGATAAACATTCAGTACTTC
many TRBD2 TRBJ2-6 TRBV7-2 CASSLAGGNSGANVLTF TGTGCCAGCAGTTTAGCGGGGGGTAACTCTGGGGCCAACGTCCTGACTTTC
. . TRBJ1-1 TRBV2 CASSYSIEAFF TGTGCCAGCAGTTACAGCATTGAAGCTTTCTTT
. TRBD1 TRBJ1-6 TRBV10-3 CAISESWTGGNSPLHF TGTGCCATCAGTGAGTCGTGGACAGGGGGTAATTCACCCCTCCACTTT
. . TRBJ2-5 TRBV7-2 CASAGQRYQETQYF TGTGCCAGCGCGGGACAGAGGTACCAAGAGACCCAGTACTTC
. . TRBJ2-1 TRBV29-1 CSVDRLRTDTYNEQFF TGCAGCGTTGATCGACTTAGGACCGACACCTACAATGAGCAGTTCTTC
. . TRBJ2-7 TRBV28 CASLRGGTGLRNEQYF TGTGCCAGTCTCAGAGGGGGGACGGGACTGAGGAACGAGCAGTACTTC
few . TRBJ1-2 TRBV9 CASSAYGPRYTF TGTGCCAGCAGCGCCTACGGCCCTCGCTACACCTTC